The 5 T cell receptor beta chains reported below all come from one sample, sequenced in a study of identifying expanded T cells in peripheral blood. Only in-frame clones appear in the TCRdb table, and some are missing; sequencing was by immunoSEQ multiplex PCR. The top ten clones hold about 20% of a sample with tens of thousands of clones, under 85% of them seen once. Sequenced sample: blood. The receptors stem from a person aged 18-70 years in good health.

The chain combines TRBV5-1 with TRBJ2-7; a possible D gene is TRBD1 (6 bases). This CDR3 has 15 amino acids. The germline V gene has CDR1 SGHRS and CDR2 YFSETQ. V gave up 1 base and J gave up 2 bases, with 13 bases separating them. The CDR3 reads CASSLRGRGTYEQYF. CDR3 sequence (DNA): TGCGCCAGCAGCTTGCGGGGCAGGGGTACCTACGAGCAGTACTTC.

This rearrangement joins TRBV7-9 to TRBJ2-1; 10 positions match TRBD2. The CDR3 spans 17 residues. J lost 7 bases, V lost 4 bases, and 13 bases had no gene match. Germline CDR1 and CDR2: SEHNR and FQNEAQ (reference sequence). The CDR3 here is CASSSPLASGGGNEQFF. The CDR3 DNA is TGTGCCAGCAGCTCGCCGTTAGCGAGCGGGGGGGGGAATGAGCAGTTCTTC.

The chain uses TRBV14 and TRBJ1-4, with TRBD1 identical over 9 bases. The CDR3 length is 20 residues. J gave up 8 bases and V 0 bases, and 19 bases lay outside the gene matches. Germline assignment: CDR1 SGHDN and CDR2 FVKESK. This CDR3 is CASSQEIPGTGSGHDEKLFF. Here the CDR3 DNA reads TGTGCCAGCAGCCAAGAAATCCCCGGGACAGGGAGTGGACATGACGAAAAACTGTTTTTT.

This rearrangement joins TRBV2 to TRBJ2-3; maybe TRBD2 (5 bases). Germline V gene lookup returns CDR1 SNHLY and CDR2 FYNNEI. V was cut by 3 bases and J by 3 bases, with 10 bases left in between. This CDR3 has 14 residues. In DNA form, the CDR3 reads TGTGCCAGCAGTGATCCCCGGGGTACAGATACGCAGTATTTT. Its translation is CASSDPRGTDTQYF.

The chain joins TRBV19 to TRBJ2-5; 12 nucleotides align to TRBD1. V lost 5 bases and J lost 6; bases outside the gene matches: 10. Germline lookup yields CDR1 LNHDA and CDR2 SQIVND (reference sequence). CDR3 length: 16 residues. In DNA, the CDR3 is TGTGCCAGTAGTCGTACCGGGACAGGGGGCAGACAGACCCAGTACTTC. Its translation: CASSRTGTGGRQTQYF.